This T cell receptor (beta chain) was captured in a study of T cell responses to AZD1222 COVID-19 vaccine. The V gene end was trimmed by 2 bases and the J gene end by 3 bases; junction bases not matched to a gene: 7. The CDR3 consists of 16 residues. Germline V lookup: CDR1 MGHRA, CDR2 YSYEKL. Data came from immunoSEQ multiplex PCR; TCRdb stores just in-frame clones and leaves some out. The table includes 95,000 to 100,000 clones, around 85% detected once. The receptor was isolated from an adult who received the AZD1222 COVID-19 vaccine. Sequenced material: peripheral blood, taken 28 days after the second AZD1222 dose. The chain links TRBV4-1 to TRBJ2-1; 7 bases map to TRBD1. CDR3 sequence: CASSQMDRRLYNEQFF. Here the CDR3 DNA reads TGCGCCAGCAGCCAAATGGACAGGAGGCTCTACAATGAGCAGTTCTTC.